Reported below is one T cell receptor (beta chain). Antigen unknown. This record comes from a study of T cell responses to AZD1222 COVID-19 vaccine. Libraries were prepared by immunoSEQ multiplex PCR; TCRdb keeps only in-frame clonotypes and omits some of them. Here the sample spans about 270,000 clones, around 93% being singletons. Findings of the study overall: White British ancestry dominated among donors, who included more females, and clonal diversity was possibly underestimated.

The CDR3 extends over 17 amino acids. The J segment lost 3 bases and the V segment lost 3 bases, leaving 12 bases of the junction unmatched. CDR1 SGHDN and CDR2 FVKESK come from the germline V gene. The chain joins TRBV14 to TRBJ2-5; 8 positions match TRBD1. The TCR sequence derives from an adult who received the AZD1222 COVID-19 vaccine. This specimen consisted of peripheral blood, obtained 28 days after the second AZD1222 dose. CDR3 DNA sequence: TGTGCCAGCAGCCACCCTACTAGTTGGGGACAGGAAGAGACCCAGTACTTC. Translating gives CASSHPTSWGQEETQYF.